These 27 T cell receptor beta chains share one sample of origin, sequenced in a study of blood T cell repertoires in COVID-19. Using immunoSEQ multiplex PCR, the repertoire was profiled, and TCRdb retains in-frame clones only, with some absent. The sample lists about 200,000 clones, roughly 90% occurring once. Sequencing was carried out using peripheral blood. Receptors were obtained from a young man with active or convalescent COVID-19.

The genes are TRBV29-1 and TRBJ2-3, with a weak D call TRBD1 (6 bases). The CDR3 sequence is 12 residues long. Germline CDR1 and CDR2: SQVTM and ANQGSEA. V was trimmed by 6 bases and J by 6 bases, leaving 13 bases between them. The CDR3 DNA reads TGCAGCGTCCAGACAGGCCTGGATACGCAGTATTTT. This sequence encodes CSVQTGLDTQYF.

The CDR3 here is CASSYSAFYGYTF. CDR3 bases: TGTGCCAGCAGTTACTCGGCCTTCTATGGCTACACCTTC. The chain combines TRBV6-5 with TRBJ1-2; D remains unclear. The CDR3 extends over 13 amino acids. The germline V gene encodes CDR1 MNHEY and CDR2 SVGAGI. The V end lost 0 bases, the J end lost 4 bases, and 6 bases lay between the germline ends.

CDR3 sequence reads: CASRGGRESPLHF. CDR3 DNA sequence: TGTGCCAGTAGGGGGGGAAGAGAATCACCCCTCCACTTT. V usage is TRBV19 and J usage is TRBJ1-6; D may be TRBD1 (5 bases). The germline V gene encodes CDR1 LNHDA and CDR2 SQIVND (reference sequence). The CDR3 has 13 amino acids. The V and J ends lost 6 bases and 10 bases respectively, with 13 bases between them.

V gene TRBV19 combines with J gene TRBJ1-2, with D possibly being TRBD1 (6 bases). V was shortened by 7 bases and J by 8 bases, with 14 bases between the two germline ends. The CDR3 has 12 residues. Germline CDR1 LNHDA, CDR2 SQIVND (reference sequence). The CDR3 protein is CASTEGGDGYTF. CDR3 DNA: TGTGCCAGTACCGAGGGGGGGGACGGCTACACCTTC.

The rearrangement uses TRBV11-2 and TRBJ2-3; 7 bases map to TRBD1. The CDR3 contains 17 residues. Germline loops: CDR1 SGHAT, CDR2 FQNNGV. V dropped 0 bases and J dropped 4; count of bases not matched to a gene: 10. The CDR3 is CASSLDRQGSSADTQYF. The DNA for the CDR3 is TGTGCCAGCAGCTTAGATCGACAGGGAAGCTCGGCAGATACGCAGTATTTT.

The chain couples TRBV7-2 to TRBJ2-7, with D perhaps TRBD2 (6 bases). This CDR3 region has 16 residues. Germline-derived CDR1 and CDR2 are SGHTA and FQGNSA. V lost 1 base and J 1 base, leaving 14 bases between the germline ends. The CDR3 spells CASSLVGGTSSYEQYF. The CDR3 coding sequence is TGTGCCAGCAGCTTAGTTGGCGGGACCTCTTCCTACGAGCAGTACTTC.

The chain carries TRBV27 and TRBJ2-7; possibly TRBD2 for D (5 bases). The CDR3 has 12 amino acids. V was pared by 5 bases and J by 3 bases, with 8 bases between. CDR1 and CDR2 (germline): MNHEY, SMNVEV (reference sequence). As DNA, the CDR3 is TGTGCCAGCAGTATACGGGACTACGAGCAGTACTTC. This encodes CASSIRDYEQYF.

The genes are TRBV5-6 and TRBJ2-3; TRBD2 agrees at 8 bases. With V trimmed by 3 bases and J by 3 bases, 6 bases remained unmatched. The germline V gene has CDR1 SGHDT and CDR2 YYEEEE. The CDR3 spans 15 residues. The CDR3 bases are TGTGCCAGCAGCTCACCGGGACTAGTAACAGATACGCAGTATTTT. Encoded protein: CASSSPGLVTDTQYF.

This sequence joins TRBV5-6 and TRBJ2-2; D gene unclear. The CDR3 contains 15 residues. CDR1 and CDR2 from the germline V gene are SGHDT and YYEEEE. V shed 4 bases and J shed 6 bases, with 16 bases lying between them. The DNA for the CDR3 is TGTGCCAGCAGCGAACCAAGTCTAGGCCCCGGGGAGCTGTTTTTT. Translated: CASSEPSLGPGELFF.

The CDR3 region is CATSDGPVLSGANVLTF. CDR3 bases: TGTGCCACCAGTGATGGGCCGGTCCTCTCTGGGGCCAACGTCCTGACTTTC. V usage is TRBV24-1 and J usage is TRBJ2-6; D not resolved. CDR1 and CDR2 from the germline V gene are KGHDR and SFDVKD. Trimming removed 3 bases at V and 0 bases at J, with 11 bases between. The length of the CDR3 is 17 residues.

This chain uses TRBV3-1 (or the pseudogene TRBV3-2) with TRBJ2-1, with 10 bases aligning to TRBD2. Germline V lookup: CDR1 LGHDT, CDR2 YNNKEL (reference sequence). With 1 base clipped from V and 3 bases from J, the junction kept 6 bases outside the gene matches. The CDR3 consists of 17 residues. CDR3 sequence: CASSQGLAGDFYNEQFF. For the CDR3, the DNA is TGTGCCAGCAGCCAAGGGCTAGCGGGGGACTTCTACAATGAGCAGTTCTTC.

Only one count was recorded for this clone. This rearrangement joins TRBV6-2 or TRBV6-3 to TRBJ2-3; TRBD2 matches at 8 bases. V was pared by 3 bases and J by 6 bases, with 5 bases of the junction left unmatched. CDR1 and CDR2 from the germline V gene are MNHEY and SVGEGT. This CDR3 has 14 amino acids. CDR3 in DNA: TGTGCCAGCAGTTATAACGGGAGGGGCGATACGCAGTATTTT. Translation: CASSYNGRGDTQYF.

This chain joins TRBV6-5 and TRBJ1-2, with D unresolved. V was cut by 8 bases and J by 4 bases, with 20 bases left in between. Per germline, CDR1 MNHEY and CDR2 SVGAGI. This CDR3 is 15 amino acids long. CDR3 DNA sequence: TGTGCCAGCGGAGGAGGCGGAGGTCAACTCTATGGCTACACCTTC. This encodes CASGGGGGQLYGYTF.

This clone was recorded a few times. The rearrangement uses TRBV28 and TRBJ1-1, with 10 bases aligning to TRBD1. The CDR3 covers 15 residues. The ends lost 5 bases at V and 4 bases at J; junction bases unmatched: 7. Germline-derived CDR1 and CDR2 are MDHEN and SYDVKM. Here the CDR3 reads CASSTRTGGGTEAFF. DNA of the CDR3: TGTGCCAGCAGTACCCGGACAGGGGGAGGCACTGAAGCTTTCTTT.

The chain couples TRBV4-2 to TRBJ1-4, with unresolved D. The germline gives CDR1 LGHNA, CDR2 YNFKEQ. V was clipped by 5 bases and J by 2 bases, with 15 bases between them. The CDR3 spans 16 residues. The CDR3 DNA sequence: TGTGCCAGCAGCATCACCTTAGGAGAGACTAATGAAAAACTGTTTTTT. It specifies CASSITLGETNEKLFF.

The J gene is TRBJ1-2, the V gene TRBV5-4; no definite D call. V was cut by 4 bases and J by 3 bases, with 16 bases left in between. CDR1 and CDR2 (germline): SGHNT, YYREEE (reference sequence). The CDR3 has 15 residues. This CDR3 is CASSAMDAGDYGYTF. The CDR3 DNA reads as TGTGCCAGCAGCGCGATGGACGCCGGGGACTATGGCTACACCTTC. Full variable domain (rest looked up from reference TRBV5-4 and TRBJ1-2): ETGVTQSPTHLIKTRGQQVTLRCSSQSGHNTVSWYQQALGQGPQFIFQYYREEENGRGNFPPRFSGLQFPNYSSELNVNALELDDSALYLCASSAMDAGDYGYTFGSGTRLTVV.

As to this clone: The same CDR3 can be traced to other DNA sequences in this sample. The gene calls are TRBV6-2 or TRBV6-3 and TRBJ2-2; no clear D. The CDR3 consists of 13 residues. Germline V lookup: CDR1 MNHEY, CDR2 SVGEGT. Trimming stripped 2 bases from V and 4 bases from J, with 5 bases between. CDR3 nucleotides: TGTGCCAGCAGTTACCGAGTCACCGGGGAGCTGTTTTTT. It specifies CASSYRVTGELFF.

The rearrangement links TRBV7-2 to TRBJ1-3; D not resolved. The CDR3 covers 15 residues. V lost 1 base to trimming and J lost 3 bases, with 10 bases between them. Germline values: CDR1 SGHTA, CDR2 FQGNSA. The DNA for the CDR3 is TGTGCCAGCAGCTTAGAAGCGGGGAGTGGAAACACCATATATTTT. Translated, it gives CASSLEAGSGNTIYF.

In the case of this clone: The junction and the germline gene differ at one end; a read error may be behind it. This chain uses TRBV7-7 with TRBJ2-5; D uncertain. The CDR3 is 15 amino acids. Germline assignment: CDR1 SSHAT and CDR2 FNYEAQ (reference sequence). In DNA, the CDR3 is TGTGCTAGCAGCCCTGTAGGCGGAGTTCAAGAGACCCAGTACTTC. The encoded protein is CASSPVGGVQETQYF.

This sequence joins TRBV6-4 and TRBJ1-1; perhaps TRBD1 as D (6 bases). Germline V gives CDR1 MRHNA, CDR2 SNTAGT. The V end lost 3 bases, the J end lost 4 bases, and 18 bases lay between the germline ends. This CDR3 is built from 16 residues. CDR3 nucleotide sequence: TGTGCCAGCAGTGAATTCAACAGGGAAGGATTCACTGAAGCTTTCTTT. Translated, it gives CASSEFNREGFTEAFF.

The V and J genes are TRBV19 and TRBJ1-2; TRBD1 matches 11 bases. V shed 5 bases and J 4 bases; nucleotides not matched to a gene: 6. There are 15 residues in the CDR3. Looked up from germline, CDR1 is LNHDA and CDR2 is SQIVND (reference sequence). The CDR3 DNA reads TGTGCCAGTAGTTTTGGACAGGGGGCCTCCTATGGCTACACCTTC. Encoded protein: CASSFGQGASYGYTF.

The rearrangement uses TRBV29-1 and TRBJ2-5, with D perhaps TRBD2 (7 bases). Per the germline V gene, CDR1 is SQVTM and CDR2 is ANQGSEA. This CDR3 comprises 14 residues. Deletions cut 7 bases from V and 2 bases from J, with 17 bases between. The CDR3 is CSARGGLGQETQYF. The CDR3 region has the DNA TGCAGCGCGAGGGGGGGTTTGGGACAAGAGACCCAGTACTTC.

This sequence joins TRBV7-9 and TRBJ2-1; 7 nucleotides match TRBD2. In germline, CDR1 is SEHNR, CDR2 FQNEAQ (reference sequence). CDR3 length: 16 residues. The V segment lost 5 bases and the J segment 0 bases; nucleotides outside the gene matches: 7. The DNA of the CDR3 is TGTGCCAGCAGCCATCCTAGCGGCCACTCCTACAATGAGCAGTTCTTC. Its protein is CASSHPSGHSYNEQFF.

The gene calls are TRBV7-3 and TRBJ2-5; D is undetermined. With 5 bases removed from V and 3 bases from J, the gap between germline ends came to 16 bases. This CDR3 comprises 15 residues. Germline values: CDR1 SGHTA, CDR2 FQGTGA. This CDR3 is CASSRPGWAKETQYF. The CDR3 region has the DNA TGTGCCAGCAGCCGACCTGGCTGGGCGAAAGAGACCCAGTACTTC.

CDR3 DNA sequence: TGTGCCTGGACTCTACCCTATGGCTACACCTTC. Translating gives CAWTLPYGYTF. The chain combines TRBV30 with TRBJ1-2; no reliable D call. The germline gives CDR1 GTSNPN, CDR2 SVGIG (reference sequence). This CDR3 has 11 amino acids. Trimming stripped 4 bases from V and 4 bases from J, with 7 bases between. Looking up the rest from reference TRBV30 and TRBJ1-2 gives the full variable domain: SQTIHQWPATLVQPVGSPLSLECTVEGTSNPNLYWYRQAAGRGLQLLFYSVGIGQISSEVPQNLSASRPQDRQFILSSKKLLLSDSGFYLCAWTLPYGYTFGSGTRLTVV.

The chain is built from TRBV19 and TRBJ1-2; D unclear. This CDR3 comprises 14 residues. V lost 6 bases and J lost 3, with 14 bases in between. Germline CDR1 reads LNHDA; CDR2 reads SQIVND (reference sequence). The CDR3 region is CASSLTSADYGYTF. Written as DNA, the CDR3 is TGTGCCAGTAGCCTTACAAGTGCTGACTATGGCTACACCTTC.

V is TRBV5-6 and J is TRBJ2-7; D might be TRBD2 (7 bases). CDR1 is SGHDT, CDR2 YYEEEE, per germline. With 4 bases removed from V and 1 base from J, the gap between germline ends came to 15 bases. There are 15 residues in the CDR3. The chain's CDR3 is CASSPRGGTSYEQYF. The CDR3 bases are TGTGCCAGCAGCCCTAGGGGGGGTACTTCCTACGAGCAGTACTTC.